Listed below are T cell receptor beta chains from one sample, sequenced in a study of tumor-infiltrating lymphocytes in primary liver carcinoma. A single record per CDR3 protein comes from TCRdb applying MiXCR to the multiplex PCR reads. The repertoire includes 180,000 or so distinct CDR3 sequences, 60% of them detected once, and around 68% sits in the top ten. Sequencing used peripheral blood. Receptor source: a man between 35 and 55 years old with primary liver carcinoma and hepatitis B virus infection. Each CDR3 is given with its conserved first and last residue. A D gene is named only where the DNA matches it firmly. The size of a clone is reported for some rows only, either as once, few or many, or as a class for expanded clones.

d_call	v_call	clone_size	j_call	cdr3_aa	cdr3_nt
NA	TRBV11-2	NA	TRBJ2-7	CASGLGGEDYRLEQYF	TGTGCCAGCGGTTTAGGCGGCGAGGACTACCGTTTGGAGCAGTACTTC
NA	TRBV6-5	NA	TRBJ2-1	CTSSSLNEQFF	TGTACCAGCAGTTCCTTGAATGAGCAGTTCTTC
NA	TRBV29-1	NA	TRBJ2-7	CSVEGTPNNQQYF	TGCAGCGTTGAAGGGACACCCAACAACCAGCAGTACTTC
TRBD1	TRBV13	NA	TRBJ2-7	CASSPMSGQGNYEQYF	TGTGCCAGCAGCCCAATGTCGGGACAGGGGAATTACGAGCAGTACTTC
NA	TRBV6-1	NA	TRBJ2-1	CASSGIEGSEQFF	TGTGCCAGCAGTGGAATAGAGGGGAGCGAGCAGTTCTTC
NA	TRBV4-1	NA	TRBJ2-5	CASSRAPAETQYF	TGCGCCAGCAGCCGCGCCCCGGCGGAGACCCAGTACTTC
TRBD1	TRBV24-1	NA	TRBJ2-3	CATSASSPGTGPYETDTQYF	TGTGCCACCAGTGCCTCATCGCCCGGGACAGGGCCCTATGAGACAGATACGCAGTATTTT
NA	TRBV10-3	few	TRBJ1-1	CAIRERTSNSATEAFF	TGTGCCATCAGGGAAAGGACAAGTAATAGTGCCACTGAAGCTTTCTTT
NA	TRBV5-6	NA	TRBJ2-7	CASSLKHSPYEQYF	TGTGCCAGCAGCTTAAAACATTCCCCATACGAGCAGTACTTC
TRBD2	TRBV4-2	many	TRBJ2-1	CASSQSGRGDNEQFF	TGTGCCAGCAGCCAAAGCGGGAGGGGGGACAATGAGCAGTTCTTC
TRBD2	TRBV6-5	NA	TRBJ2-1	CASRPASGSVNEQFF	TGTGCCAGCAGGCCGGCTAGCGGGAGTGTAAATGAGCAGTTCTTC
NA	TRBV4-2	NA	TRBJ2-3	CASSQPAVSTDTHYF	TGTGCCAGCAGTCAGCCCGCTGTGAGCACAGATACGCACTATTTT
TRBD2	TRBV11-2	NA	TRBJ2-7	CTSSLEAGVSIEQYF	TGTACCAGCAGCTTAGAGGCGGGAGTATCGATCGAGCAGTACTTC
TRBD1	TRBV19	once	TRBJ2-7	CASSKAGQDGYEQYF	TGTGCCAGTAGTAAGGCGGGACAGGACGGCTACGAGCAGTACTTC
NA	TRBV7-8	NA	TRBJ1-1	CASSWSLGGTEAFF	TGTGCAAGCAGCTGGTCACTCGGGGGCACTGAAGCTTTCTTT
TRBD1	TRBV6-1	NA	TRBJ2-7	CASSAGTGPNEQYF	TGTGCCAGCAGTGCCGGGACAGGGCCCAACGAGCAGTACTTC
NA	TRBV12-3/TRBV12-4	many	TRBJ2-5	CASSLNQETQYF	TGTGCCAGCAGTTTAAACCAAGAGACCCAGTACTTC
NA	TRBV11-3	NA	TRBJ2-1	CASSLGLTEDEQFF	TGTGCCAGCAGCTTAGGACTTACGGAGGATGAGCAGTTCTTC
NA	TRBV6-6	NA	TRBJ2-1	CASSDPASGPSSYNEQFF	TGTGCCAGCAGTGACCCCGCCTCGGGACCCTCCTCCTACAATGAGCAGTTCTTC
NA	TRBV5-8	NA	TRBJ2-5	CASSWDTQYF	TGTGCCAGCAGCTGGGATACCCAGTACTTC
NA	TRBV6-5	few	TRBJ1-6	CASKRSSYNSPLHF	TGTGCCAGCAAAAGGAGCTCCTATAATTCACCCCTCCACTTT
NA	TRBV6-6	NA	TRBJ1-2	CASRRDREDYGYTF	TGTGCCAGCAGGAGGGATCGGGAGGACTATGGCTACACCTTC
NA	TRBV5-1	NA	TRBJ2-2	CASSLTEAGELFF	TGCGCCAGCAGCTTGACGGAAGCCGGGGAGCTGTTTTTT
TRBD1	TRBV6-5	once	TRBJ1-4	CASSCEEDRITDEKLFF	TGTGCCAGCAGTTGCGAGGAGGACAGGATAACTGATGAAAAACTGTTTTTT
TRBD1	TRBV11-2	many	TRBJ2-7	CASTRTGAHYEQYF	TGTGCCAGCACCCGGACAGGGGCCCACTACGAGCAGTACTTC
TRBD2	TRBV6-1	few	TRBJ2-1	CASSPRTSGKGNEQFF	TGTGCCAGCAGTCCTCGGACTAGCGGGAAGGGCAATGAGCAGTTCTTC
NA	TRBV6-1	few	TRBJ2-7	CASRETGQDYEQYF	TGTGCCAGCAGGGAGACAGGTCAAGACTACGAGCAGTACTTC
NA	TRBV6-1	NA	TRBJ2-7	CASSARLAEQYF	TGTGCCAGCAGTGCGCGACTTGCTGAGCAGTACTTC
TRBD1	TRBV6-5	few	TRBJ2-5	CASSYAGTGSQETQYF	TGTGCCAGCAGTTACGCCGGGACAGGCAGCCAAGAGACCCAGTACTTC
NA	TRBV6-2/TRBV6-3	NA	TRBJ2-7	CASSLTGYEQYF	TGTGCCAGCAGCCTAACAGGGTACGAGCAGTACTTC
TRBD1	TRBV11-2	NA	TRBJ1-1	CASNPGTVDTEAFF	TGTGCCAGCAACCCCGGGACAGTGGATACTGAAGCTTTCTTT
TRBD1	TRBV29-1	few	TRBJ1-4	CSVEGPDRGVEKLFF	TGCAGCGTTGAAGGACCGGACAGGGGAGTCGAAAAACTGTTTTTT
TRBD1	TRBV29-1	many	TRBJ2-2	CSAMDRGRRTGELFF	TGCAGCGCCATGGACAGGGGGCGTAGGACCGGGGAGCTGTTTTTT
NA	TRBV11-2	many	TRBJ1-1	CASSLALGITEAFF	TGTGCCAGCAGCTTGGCTCTTGGAATCACTGAAGCTTTCTTT
NA	TRBV6-2/TRBV6-3	NA	TRBJ1-1	CASSLEGGLTEAFF	TGTGCCAGCAGCCTCGAAGGGGGGTTAACTGAAGCTTTCTTT
TRBD1	TRBV5-1	NA	TRBJ1-2	CASSMGQGGYGYTF	TGCGCCAGCAGCATGGGACAGGGAGGTTATGGCTACACCTTC
NA	TRBV12-3/TRBV12-4	NA	TRBJ2-1	CASSHRGLTYNEQFF	TGTGCCAGCAGCCACCGGGGACTGACCTACAATGAGCAGTTCTTC
TRBD2	TRBV4-1	NA	TRBJ2-1	CANSTTSGRGNEQFF	TGCGCCAACAGCACCACTAGCGGGAGGGGCAATGAGCAGTTCTTC
NA	TRBV5-5	NA	TRBJ1-1	CASSLFPEAFF	TGTGCCAGCAGCTTGTTCCCTGAAGCTTTCTTT
NA	TRBV5-1	NA	TRBJ2-5	CASSLGSEEVTQYF	TGCGCCAGCAGCTTGGGTAGCGAAGAAGTGACCCAGTACTTC
NA	TRBV11-2	NA	TRBJ1-1	CASRPQGMANTETFF	TGTGCCAGCAGACCACAGGGAATGGCGAACACTGAAACTTTCTTT
NA	TRBV29-1	many	TRBJ2-1	CSVAYNEQFF	TGCAGCGTTGCGTACAATGAGCAGTTCTTC
TRBD1	TRBV29-1	few	TRBJ2-7	CSVGRDRGSEQYF	TGCAGCGTTGGTCGGGACAGGGGCTCCGAGCAGTACTTC
NA	TRBV4-2	NA	TRBJ2-5	CASSGEVGEAQYF	TGTGCCAGCAGCGGGGAAGTAGGAGAGGCCCAGTACTTC
TRBD1	TRBV6-1	NA	TRBJ2-7	CASSSSGTGSYEQYF	TGTGCCAGCAGTTCATCGGGGACAGGTTCCTACGAGCAGTACTTC
NA	TRBV14	few	TRBJ2-2	CASSQDSGTGELFF	TGTGCCAGCAGCCAAGACTCGGGAACCGGGGAGCTGTTTTTT
NA	TRBV11-2	many	TRBJ2-4	CASSSARPPSDQYF	TGTGCCAGCAGCTCGGCTCGGCCCCCCTCCGATCAGTACTTC
NA	TRBV29-1	NA	TRBJ2-1	CRVGPPSNSYNEYFF	TGCAGGGTGGGGCCTCCTTCCAACTCCTACAATGAGTACTTCTTC
NA	TRBV11-2	NA	TRBJ2-1	CASSIGEAGIYEQFF	TGTGCTAGCAGCATAGGTGAGGCAGGGATCTATGAGCAGTTCTTC
NA	TRBV11-3	many	TRBJ2-1	CASSLSPPGLVYNEQFF	TGTGCCAGCAGCTTGAGTCCTCCGGGACTCGTCTACAATGAGCAGTTCTTC
TRBD2	TRBV6-5	NA	TRBJ2-5	CASSYAAGDRETQYF	TGTGCCAGCAGTTACGCTGCGGGAGATCGGGAGACCCAGTACTTC
TRBD2	TRBV29-1	NA	TRBJ2-1	CNTLGSREDYNEQFF	TGCAACACCCTGGGTTCGCGGGAGGACTACAATGAGCAGTTCTTC
NA	TRBV7-8	NA	TRBJ2-2	CASSAYGGSTGDLFF	TGTGCCAGCAGCGCCTATGGAGGGTCGACCGGGGATCTGTTTTTT
TRBD1	TRBV29-1	NA	TRBJ2-7	CSVPTGTGLHEQYF	TGCAGCGTGCCCACCGGGACAGGGCTGCACGAGCAGTACTTC
NA	TRBV10-3	few	TRBJ1-5	CAISQGGGNQPQHF	TGTGCCATCAGTCAGGGCGGTGGCAATCAGCCCCAGCATTTT
NA	TRBV5-1	NA	TRBJ2-1	CASSLTGAINNEQFF	TGCGCCAGCAGCCTCACTGGGGCAATAAACAATGAGCAGTTCTTC